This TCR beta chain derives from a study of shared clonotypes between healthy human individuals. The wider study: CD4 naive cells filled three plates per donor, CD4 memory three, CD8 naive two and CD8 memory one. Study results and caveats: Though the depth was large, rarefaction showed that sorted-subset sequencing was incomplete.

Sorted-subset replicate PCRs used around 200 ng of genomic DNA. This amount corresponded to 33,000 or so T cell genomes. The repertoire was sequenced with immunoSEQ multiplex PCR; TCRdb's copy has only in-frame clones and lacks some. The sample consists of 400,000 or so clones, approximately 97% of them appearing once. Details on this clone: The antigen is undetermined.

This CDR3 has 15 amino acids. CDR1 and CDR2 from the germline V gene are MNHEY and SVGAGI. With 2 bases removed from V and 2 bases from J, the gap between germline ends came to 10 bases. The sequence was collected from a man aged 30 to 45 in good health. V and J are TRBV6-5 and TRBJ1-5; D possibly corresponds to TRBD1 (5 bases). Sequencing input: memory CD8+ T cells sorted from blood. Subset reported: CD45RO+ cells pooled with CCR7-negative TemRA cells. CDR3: CASSYGGAGNQPQHF. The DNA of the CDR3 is TGTGCCAGCAGTTACGGAGGGGCCGGCAATCAGCCCCAGCATTTT.